The clone carrying this T cell receptor (beta chain) has ten or more counts. Its antigen is not known. Sequence at one end of the junction differs from germline and may be a read error. The sample comes from a study of blood T cells in healthy people across ages. General study results and limits: More naive CD4+ cells and higher diversity were found in long-lived than in aged donors.

Germline CDR1 and CDR2: SGHRS and YFSETQ. The CDR3 contains 13 residues. A J-beta primer mix and a sample-barcoded 5' primer were used in a second PCR of roughly 7 to 12 cycles. TCRdb reprocessed the 5' RACE reads via MiXCR and lists one record per CDR3 protein. The sample comprises about 1.1 million distinct CDR3 sequences, 35% to 40% of which are singletons, and 10% to 15% rests with the top ten. The rearrangement joins TRBV5-1 to TRBJ2-2; no reliable D call. This clonotype was obtained from a man aged 18 to 35 in good health. Sequencing used blood. The CDR3 loop reads CASSLGSTGELFF. CDR3 coding DNA: TGTGCCAGCAGCTTAGGCTCGACCGGGGAGCTGTTTTTT.